One and the same sample provided the 23 T cell receptor beta chains below, sequenced in a study of cytomegalovirus exposure and HLA in healthy donors. PCR primers comprised 60 Vbeta and 13 Jbeta primers. Assay used: immunoSEQ multiplex PCR; TCRdb lists only in-frame clones, some missing. The sample holds roughly 240,000 clones, over 80% seen once. The specimen was PBMCs. These receptor sequences come from a woman in her thirties or forties in good health and CMV-seropositive.

This clone was seen once. The rearrangement uses TRBV4-3 and TRBJ2-7, with 14 bases identical to TRBD2. Germline V gene lookup returns CDR1 LGHNA and CDR2 YSLEER. The CDR3 is 15 residues long. J lost 3 bases, V lost 5 bases, and 3 bases had no gene match. CDR3 bases: TGCGCCAGCAGCGCTGGGACTAGCGGGAGCTACGAGCAGTACTTC. Translation gives CASSAGTSGSYEQYF.

The rearrangement joins TRBV5-1 to TRBJ1-2; a weak D match, TRBD1 (5 bases). Germline V CDR1 and CDR2: SGHRS, YFSETQ. Trimming removed 0 bases at V and 2 bases at J, with 11 bases between. CDR3 size: 15 residues. CDR3 sequence (DNA): TGCGCCAGCAGCTTGGAAGGGGCCGTAAACTATGGCTACACCTTC. Its translation: CASSLEGAVNYGYTF.

As to this clone: One junction end does not reproduce the germline sequence, and a read error may be involved. Written as DNA, the CDR3 is TGTGCCAGCAGCTTACAAGAGGCCCAGTACTTC. Protein product: CASSLQEAQYF. V and J are TRBV7-2 and TRBJ2-5; D call uncertain. Germline-derived CDR1 and CDR2 are SGHTA and FQGNSA. The CDR3 covers 11 residues.

The V call is TRBV4-3, the J call TRBJ2-5; TRBD2 matches 16 bases. Judging by the DNA end, TRBJ2-7 fits better; the J call may be wrong. Germline assignment: CDR1 LGHNA and CDR2 YSLEER. This CDR3 has 18 amino acids. CDR3 nucleotides: TGCGCCAGCAGCCAGGCCGGGACTAGCGGGAGGGCCTCCTACGAGCAGTACTTC. Amino acids: CASSQAGTSGRASYEQYF.

This chain uses TRBV7-9 with TRBJ2-4; 8 bases match TRBD1. The ends lost 4 bases at V and 8 bases at J; junction bases unmatched: 10. The CDR3 consists of 15 residues. CDR1 SEHNR and CDR2 FQNEAQ come from the germline V gene (reference sequence). DNA of the CDR3: TGTGCCAGCAGCTCGGACAGGGTCTCGTCACACATTCAGTACTTC. Protein sequence: CASSSDRVSSHIQYF.

This chain connects TRBV19 to TRBJ1-5; 9 positions agree with TRBD1. Germline-derived CDR1 and CDR2 are LNHDA and SQIVND (reference sequence). CDR3 size: 18 residues. Trimming took 4 bases from V and 0 from J; bases not matched to a gene: 10. The CDR3 bases are TGTGCCAGTAGTAGATTACAGGGGGCGGGGGGTAGCAATCAGCCCCAGCATTTT. Protein: CASSRLQGAGGSNQPQHF.

The rearrangement uses TRBV6-4 and TRBJ2-5, with 9 positions matching TRBD1. With the DNA end fitting TRBJ2-7 better, the J assignment may be wrong. Germline V gives CDR1 MRHNA, CDR2 SNTAGT. This CDR3 region has 12 residues. In nucleotides, the CDR3 is TGTGCCAGCAGCGAGACAGGGGGCGAGCAGTACTTC. Residues: CASSETGGEQYF.

This rearrangement joins TRBV7-8 to TRBJ2-5, with TRBD2 as a possible D gene (5 bases). The DNA end is a closer match to TRBJ2-7, so the J assignment may be wrong. Germline CDR1 reads SGHVS; CDR2 reads FQNEAQ. The CDR3 spans 14 residues. CDR3 amino acids: CASSPPRARYEQYF. The DNA of the CDR3 is TGTGCCAGCAGCCCCCCGCGGGCCCGCTACGAGCAGTACTTC.

This clone was seen a single time. The chain couples TRBV5-1 to TRBJ2-3; no firm D call. V dropped 0 bases and J dropped 2 bases, with 10 bases sitting between them. CDR1 is SGHRS, CDR2 YFSETQ, per germline. The CDR3 length is 15 residues. The CDR3 is CASSLAGSYTDTQYF. DNA of the CDR3: TGCGCCAGCAGCTTGGCCGGGTCCTACACAGATACGCAGTATTTT.

V is TRBV9 and J is TRBJ1-1, with D hard to call. In germline, CDR1 is SGDLS, CDR2 YYNGEE. Trimming took off 3 bases at V and 0 bases at J, with 15 bases between the two ends. This CDR3 comprises 16 residues. The CDR3 sequence is CASSGGGRLLNTEAFF. The CDR3 nucleotides are TGTGCCAGCAGCGGAGGAGGGAGGCTTCTGAACACTGAAGCTTTCTTT.

The J gene is TRBJ1-5, the V gene TRBV28; TRBD1 matches 12 bases. The CDR3 covers 17 residues. With V trimmed by 3 bases and J by 7 bases, 10 bases remained unmatched. CDR1 MDHEN and CDR2 SYDVKM come from the germline V gene. Here the CDR3 DNA reads TGTGCCAGCAGTTTCTTGACAGGGACAGGGGGCGGACAGCCCCAGCATTTT. It is translated as CASSFLTGTGGGQPQHF.

This clone has only one observation. This chain joins TRBV7-2 and TRBJ2-3, with 7 positions matching TRBD1. The CDR3 sequence is 15 residues long. V shed 5 bases, J shed 4 bases, and the junction held 9 bases outside the gene matches. Germline V gives CDR1 SGHTA, CDR2 FQGNSA. CDR3 bases: TGTGCCAGCAGCCACCAGACAGGGCGGGCAGATACGCAGTATTTT. It codes for CASSHQTGRADTQYF.

This sequence joins TRBV4-3 and TRBJ1-4, with TRBD1 matching 7 bases. Germline V CDR1 and CDR2: LGHNA, YSLEER. CDR3 length: 15 amino acids. The V segment lost 3 bases and the J segment 10 bases; nucleotides outside the gene matches: 11. The CDR3 DNA follows: TGCGCCAGCAGCCATGACAGACAGGGAAGGGGAAAACTGTTTTTT. Protein sequence: CASSHDRQGRGKLFF.

J is TRBJ1-1 and V is TRBV19; D is undetermined. There are 13 residues in the CDR3. The V end lost 7 bases, the J end lost 1 base, and 10 bases lay between the germline ends. The germline V gene has CDR1 LNHDA and CDR2 SQIVND (reference sequence). The CDR3 spells CASMSGRNTEAFF. CDR3 coding DNA: TGTGCCAGTATGTCGGGGAGGAACACTGAAGCTTTCTTT.

The chain carries TRBV10-3 and TRBJ2-3, with 9 nucleotides matching TRBD2. J lost 1 base, V lost 5 bases, and 10 bases had no gene match. The CDR3 consists of 17 residues. Germline V gene data show CDR1 as ENHRY and CDR2 as SYGVKD. In nucleotides, the CDR3 is TGTGCCATCAGTTCTAGCGGGGTAATCTCGGGCACAGATACGCAGTATTTT. Translating it yields CAISSSGVISGTDTQYF.

The V call is TRBV7-2, the J call TRBJ2-2; 8 bases line up with TRBD2. The CDR3 has 14 residues. Germline CDR1 is SGHTA and CDR2 is FQGNSA. With V trimmed by 3 bases and J by 4 bases, 1 base remained unmatched. The CDR3 DNA is TGTGCCAGCAGCTTTAGCGGGGTCACCGGGGAGCTGTTTTTT. Protein product: CASSFSGVTGELFF.

The chain recombines TRBV9 with TRBJ2-5; D is ambiguous. Germline values: CDR1 SGDLS, CDR2 YYNGEE. CDR3 length equals 12 residues. V shed 1 base and J shed 4 bases, with 5 bases lying between them. CDR3: CASSVTGETQYF. The CDR3 DNA reads TGTGCCAGCAGCGTAACGGGAGAGACCCAGTACTTC.

The V gene is TRBV19, the J gene TRBJ2-7; TRBD1 aligns across 9 bases. The J segment lost 2 bases and the V segment lost 0 bases, leaving 8 bases of the junction unmatched. Germline assignment: CDR1 LNHDA and CDR2 SQIVND (reference sequence). The length of the CDR3 is 17 residues. This CDR3 reads CASSIELGTGKTYEQYF. The CDR3 DNA sequence: TGTGCCAGTAGTATAGAGTTGGGGACAGGGAAAACCTACGAGCAGTACTTC. The whole variable domain, remainder taken from reference TRBV19 and TRBJ2-7, is DGGITQSPKYLFRKEGQNVTLSCEQNLNHDAMYWYRQDPGQGLRLIYYSQIVNDFQKGDIAEGYSVSREKKESFPLTVTSAQKNPTAFYLCASSIELGTGKTYEQYFGPGTRLTVT.

The CDR3, as DNA: TGTGCCAGCAGCTTAGATTCAACGGGAGGGACCCAGTACTTC. It codes for CASSLDSTGGTQYF. The chain couples TRBV11-2 to TRBJ2-5, with 7 bases that match TRBD2. Trimming at V came to 0 bases and at J to 7 bases, leaving 5 bases not matched to a gene. The length of the CDR3 is 14 residues. CDR1 is SGHAT and CDR2 is FQNNGV in the germline V gene.

V gene TRBV4-1 combines with J gene TRBJ1-2, with no clear D. Trimming pared 2 bases from V and 2 bases from J, leaving 12 bases between. CDR3 size: 15 residues. CDR1 is MGHRA and CDR2 is YSYEKL in the germline V gene. This chain's CDR3 is CASSQREEPNYGYTF. CDR3 sequence (DNA): TGCGCCAGCAGCCAACGAGAGGAGCCAAACTATGGCTACACCTTC.

The chain couples TRBV6-6 to TRBJ2-7; 7 positions match TRBD2. Looked up from germline, CDR1 is MNHNY and CDR2 is SVGAGI (reference sequence). Trimming cost V 2 bases and J 2 bases; bases outside gene matches: 3. This CDR3 has 14 amino acids. CDR3 protein: CASSYASGPYEQYF. CDR3 coding DNA: TGTGCCAGCAGTTACGCTAGCGGACCCTACGAGCAGTACTTC.

This chain connects TRBV7-8 to TRBJ1-2; D is undetermined. V was clipped by 5 bases and J by 8 bases, with 18 bases between them. This CDR3 is built from 14 residues. Germline V gives CDR1 SGHVS, CDR2 FQNEAQ. Written as DNA, the CDR3 is TGTGCCAGCAGCCTCCGGTGGGCTACGGGGGGCTACACCTTC. Protein product: CASSLRWATGGYTF.

The table lists this clone with a count of one. The chain links TRBV4-3 to TRBJ2-1; possibly TRBD2 for D (6 bases). The CDR3 loop spans 15 amino acids. CDR1 and CDR2 from the germline V gene are LGHNA and YSLEER. The V and J ends lost 4 bases and 2 bases respectively, with 12 bases between them. In DNA form, the CDR3 reads TGCGCCAGCAGCCCAGATAGCGGTCCCTACAATGAGCAGTTCTTC. This codes for CASSPDSGPYNEQFF.